This entry lists 7 T cell receptor beta chains sequenced from one sample in a study of cytomegalovirus exposure and HLA in healthy donors. The PCR was carried out with 60 Vbeta primers and 13 Jbeta primers. Clones were read by immunoSEQ multiplex PCR, and TCRdb kept only the in-frame ones, dropping some. Of approximately 150,000 clones detected, around 79% appear once; the ten largest clones hold roughly 4%. Sequenced: PBMCs. These receptors were collected from a human donor in good health.

This clone has more than one count but fewer than ten. The CDR3 sequence: CASRSGQGSTGELFF. DNA for the CDR3: TGTGCCAGCAGATCCGGACAGGGAAGCACCGGGGAGCTGTTTTTT. This sequence joins TRBV7-2 and TRBJ2-2, with 8 nucleotides matching TRBD1. This CDR3 spans 15 amino acids. Germline CDR1 SGHTA, CDR2 FQGNSA. J was trimmed by 4 bases and V by 6 bases; bases with no gene match: 7.

The chain links TRBV6-1 to TRBJ2-2, with a possible D match to TRBD1 (6 bases). The CDR3 spans 15 residues. Trimming cost V 2 bases and J 5 bases, with 12 bases left between them. The germline V gene has CDR1 MNHNS and CDR2 SASEGT. The CDR3 spells CASSETGLITGELFF. The CDR3 DNA reads as TGTGCCAGCAGTGAAACAGGGCTAATTACCGGGGAGCTGTTTTTT.

This chain joins TRBV4-3 and TRBJ2-2; 11 bases fit TRBD2. The CDR3 extends over 16 amino acids. V was pared by 4 bases and J by 7 bases, with 8 bases of the junction left unmatched. Germline CDR1 and CDR2: LGHNA and YSLEER. The CDR3, as DNA: TGCGCCAGCAGCCGGTCGGCCGGGACTAGCGGCGGGGAGCTGTTTTTT. It yields the protein CASSRSAGTSGGELFF.

This clone was detected once. The rearrangement joins TRBV28 to TRBJ2-7, with 8 bases aligning to TRBD2. This CDR3 is built from 16 residues. V was clipped by 2 bases and J by 2 bases; unmatched bases: 8. Germline CDR1 is MDHEN and CDR2 is SYDVKM. CDR3 sequence: CASSLRMSGSPYEQYF. The CDR3 bases are TGTGCCAGCAGTTTAAGAATGAGCGGGAGCCCCTACGAGCAGTACTTC.

The V gene is TRBV14, the J gene TRBJ1-1; D is uncertain. Germline values: CDR1 SGHDN, CDR2 FVKESK. Trimming removed 6 bases at V and 4 bases at J, with 15 bases between. The length of the CDR3 is 14 residues. The CDR3 reads CASRRIGLFTEAFF. DNA for the CDR3: TGTGCCAGCAGACGTATTGGACTTTTCACTGAAGCTTTCTTT. Full variable domain (remainder filled in from reference TRBV14 and TRBJ1-1): EAGVTQFPSHSVIEKGQTVTLRCDPISGHDNLYWYRRVMGKEIKFLLHFVKESKQDESGMPNNRFLAERTGGTYSTLKVQPAELEDSGVYFCASRRIGLFTEAFFGQGTRLTVV.

The chain has TRBV6-5 and TRBJ1-2; D gene unclear. There are 13 residues in the CDR3. Trimming took 0 bases from V and 6 from J, leaving 8 bases between them. Germline values: CDR1 MNHEY, CDR2 SVGAGI. The CDR3 spells CASSYSKQNGYTF. The CDR3 bases are TGTGCCAGCAGTTACTCGAAACAAAATGGCTACACCTTC.

The chain recombines TRBV5-1 with TRBJ1-5, with TRBD1 as a possible D gene (6 bases). The CDR3 consists of 15 residues. V was shortened by 2 bases and J by 5 bases, with 14 bases between the two germline ends. CDR1 and CDR2 (germline): SGHRS, YFSETQ. The CDR3 DNA follows: TGCGCCAGCAGCTTAGACGGACAGTATCATCAGCCCCAGCATTTT. Residues: CASSLDGQYHQPQHF.